The 22 T cell receptor beta chains given below trace back to one sample, sequenced in a study of shared T cell receptors in the human thymus. Assay: immunoSEQ multiplex PCR; the TCRdb copy retains only in-frame clones and omits some. The sample gives 700,000 to 750,000 clones, 80% to 90% of which show up once; more than 0.01% is in the top ten. These data also formed part of another study, on human thymus T cells.

Sequencing was done on a sample of thymocytes. The receptors here all came from a girl under two years old with a congenital heart defect.

The chain employs TRBV15 and TRBJ1-4; 9 bases align to TRBD1. The CDR3 is 19 residues long. Germline V gene lookup returns CDR1 LNHNV and CDR2 YYDKDF (reference sequence). With 1 base clipped from V and 0 bases from J, the junction kept 9 bases outside the gene matches. CDR3 coding DNA: TGTGCCACCAGCAGAGTTCGAGGACAGGGGACGGCAACTAATGAAAAACTGTTTTTT. This translates into CATSRVRGQGTATNEKLFF.

This chain uses TRBV21-1 with TRBJ2-5; TRBD1 was called by the table and not checked on the DNA. TRBV21-1 is given as a pseudogene. CDR3 length: 13 residues. The CDR3 DNA follows: TGTGCCAGCAGCAAGGACAGTGAAGAGACCCAGTACTTC. This encodes CASSKDSEETQYF.

CDR3 in amino acids: CASARRGARGTEAFF. For the CDR3, the DNA is TGTGCCAGCGCCCGTCGGGGGGCGCGGGGCACTGAAGCTTTCTTT. The chain uses TRBV2 and TRBJ1-1; D possibly corresponds to TRBD1 (6 bases). CDR3 length equals 15 residues. The germline V gene encodes CDR1 SNHLY and CDR2 FYNNEI. V shed 8 bases and J shed 4 bases, with 20 bases lying between them.

The genes are TRBV28 and TRBJ1-5, with a possible D match to TRBD1 (5 bases). Germline-derived CDR1 and CDR2 are MDHEN and SYDVKM. This CDR3 region has 17 residues. Trimming shortened V by 1 base and J by 0 bases, and 13 bases separated the two germline ends. The DNA for the CDR3 is TGTGCCAGCAGTTTATACCGCAGGGCCAATAGCAATCAGCCCCAGCATTTT. It is translated as CASSLYRRANSNQPQHF.

V gene TRBV7-9 combines with J gene TRBJ2-3; D ambiguous. This CDR3 comprises 10 residues. CDR1 and CDR2 (germline): SEHNR, FQNEAQ (reference sequence). Trimming stripped 8 bases from V and 5 bases from J, with 5 bases between. CDR3 in DNA: TGTGCCAGCCCGGGAGATACGCAGTATTTT. It encodes CASPGDTQYF.

The chain joins TRBV4-1 to TRBJ1-3; 8 nucleotides match TRBD1. The CDR3 loop spans 22 amino acids. V shed 0 bases and J 0 bases; nucleotides not matched to a gene: 19. The germline V gene has CDR1 MGHRA and CDR2 YSYEKL. CDR3 loop: CASSQDHSRTGRFHLSGNTIYF. In DNA form, the CDR3 reads TGCGCCAGCAGCCAAGACCATAGCCGGACAGGGCGCTTCCATCTCTCTGGAAACACCATATATTTT.

The chain has TRBV12-5 and TRBJ2-1, with TRBD2 matching over 10 bases. This CDR3 contains 18 residues. Trimming at V came to 1 base and at J to 5 bases, leaving 11 bases not matched to a gene. CDR1 and CDR2 from the germline V gene are LGHNT and FRNRAP. CDR3 residues: CASGLAQTGLAANNEQFF. The CDR3 coding sequence is TGTGCTAGTGGTTTGGCCCAAACCGGACTAGCGGCGAACAATGAGCAGTTCTTC.

J is TRBJ2-7 and V is TRBV28; TRBD2 agrees at 7 bases. Per the germline V gene, CDR1 is MDHEN and CDR2 is SYDVKM. The CDR3 has 14 amino acids. The V segment lost 5 bases and the J segment 2 bases; nucleotides outside the gene matches: 6. Here the CDR3 reads CASSPLSGTYEQYF. The CDR3 DNA is TGTGCCAGCAGTCCCCTAAGCGGGACCTACGAGCAGTACTTC.

The chain is built from TRBV11-2 and TRBJ2-7, with 8 bases that match TRBD1. V was clipped by 5 bases and J by 3 bases; unmatched bases: 6. Germline V CDR1 and CDR2: SGHAT, FQNNGV. This CDR3 spans 14 amino acids. As DNA, the CDR3 is TGTGCCAGCAGCATAGGACAGGGAATCTACGAGCAGTACTTC. This sequence encodes CASSIGQGIYEQYF.

This clone was seen only once. The V call is TRBV7-4, the J call TRBJ2-5; a possible D gene is TRBD2 (6 bases). V was shortened by 4 bases and J by 2 bases, with 20 bases between the two germline ends. The CDR3 has 17 residues. Germline loops: CDR1 SGHVT, CDR2 SQSDAQ. DNA of the CDR3: TGTGCCAGCAGCTCCGGGAGTTCGACAGACCCGCAAGAGACCCAGTACTTC. Translated, it gives CASSSGSSTDPQETQYF.

This clone has a single count. This sequence joins TRBV7-2 and TRBJ1-5; no definite D call. The CDR3 has 18 residues. In germline, CDR1 is SGHTA, CDR2 FQGNSA. Trimming removed 3 bases from V and 2 bases from J, with 20 bases in between. DNA for the CDR3: TGTGCCAGCAGCTTGAGAGGGAGGGAAGTGGCCGGCAATCAGCCCCAGCATTTT. This gives the protein CASSLRGREVAGNQPQHF.

The gene calls are TRBV18 and TRBJ2-5, with D hard to call. The V end lost 8 bases, the J end lost 5 bases, and 12 bases lay between the germline ends. Per germline, CDR1 KGHSH and CDR2 LQKENI. This CDR3 contains 12 residues. The CDR3, as DNA: TGTGCCAGCACCTTCACGGTGGAGACCCAGTACTTC. It yields the protein CASTFTVETQYF.

The J gene is TRBJ1-6, the V gene TRBV28; D is ambiguous. Trimming shortened V by 1 base and J by 8 bases, and 15 bases separated the two germline ends. The CDR3 is made up of 16 amino acids. Germline lookup yields CDR1 MDHEN and CDR2 SYDVKM. For the CDR3, the DNA is TGTGCCAGCAGTTTATCCCCTATGGAGGGAGATTCACCCCTCCACTTT. This translates into CASSLSPMEGDSPLHF.

The gene calls are TRBV5-4 and TRBJ1-1, with D possibly matching TRBD1 (6 bases). The CDR3 is made up of 16 amino acids. Germline V lookup: CDR1 SGHNT, CDR2 YYREEE (reference sequence). V was clipped by 1 base and J by 1 base, with 14 bases between them. CDR3 in DNA: TGTGCCAGCAGCTTGCAGGGGTTGAGGGGGAACACTGAAGCTTTCTTT. Its translation is CASSLQGLRGNTEAFF.

The chain joins TRBV28 to TRBJ2-2, with D perhaps matching TRBD1 (5 bases). The CDR3 is 14 amino acids. V was trimmed by 7 bases and J by 7 bases, leaving 16 bases between them. The germline gives CDR1 MDHEN, CDR2 SYDVKM. CDR3 DNA: TGTGCCAGCACCACAATAGGGGTCTTCGGGGAGCTGTTTTTT. It codes for CASTTIGVFGELFF. Full variable domain (rest looked up from reference TRBV28 and TRBJ2-2): DVKVTQSSRYLVKRTGEKVFLECVQDMDHENMFWYRQDPGLGLRLIYFSYDVKMKEKGDIPEGYSVSREKKERFSLILESASTNQTSMYLCASTTIGVFGELFFGEGSRLTVL.

J is TRBJ2-6 and V is TRBV28, with 7 nucleotides matching TRBD1. The germline V gene has CDR1 MDHEN and CDR2 SYDVKM. This CDR3 is built from 21 residues. V dropped 3 bases and J dropped 2; count of bases not matched to a gene: 19. The CDR3 loop reads CASSFLPGYIRQGAGANVLTF. In DNA form, the CDR3 reads TGTGCCAGCAGTTTTTTGCCCGGTTATATAAGACAGGGAGCTGGGGCCAACGTCCTGACTTTC.

The genes are TRBV10-3 and TRBJ1-4; D is possibly TRBD1 (5 bases). Germline assignment: CDR1 ENHRY and CDR2 SYGVKD. V dropped 7 bases and J dropped 5 bases, with 11 bases sitting between them. This CDR3 is built from 13 residues. CDR3 in amino acids: CAIKTGENEKLFF. For the CDR3, the DNA is TGTGCCATCAAAACGGGGGAGAATGAAAAACTGTTTTTT.

V usage is TRBV12-5 and J usage is TRBJ2-3; the D gene is possibly TRBD2 (5 bases). The V end was cut by 9 bases, the J end by 2 bases, with 21 bases between. The germline gives CDR1 LGHNT, CDR2 FRNRAP. The CDR3 runs to 16 residues. The DNA for the CDR3 is TGTGCTAGCACTCCCCCCGACGACGGGATCACAGATACGCAGTATTTT. It is translated as CASTPPDDGITDTQYF.

This clone was detected once. The V and J genes are TRBV27 and TRBJ2-7; maybe TRBD1 (8 bases). The length of the CDR3 is 15 residues. The V and J ends lost 6 bases and 0 bases respectively, with 15 bases between them. Looked up from germline, CDR1 is MNHEY and CDR2 is SMNVEV (reference sequence). The CDR3 DNA sequence: TGTGCCAGCAGGGGGGAGGGGACAGGCTCCTACGAGCAGTACTTC. Encoded protein: CASRGEGTGSYEQYF.

The chain joins TRBV5-1 to TRBJ1-6, with D possibly TRBD1 on 5 matching bases. The CDR3 sequence is 16 residues long. Germline CDR1 is SGHRS and CDR2 is YFSETQ. Deletions cut 0 bases from V and 7 bases from J, with 14 bases between. CDR3 DNA sequence: TGCGCCAGCAGCTTGGCCTGGGGGGGAAACAATTCACCCCTCCACTTT. This codes for CASSLAWGGNNSPLHF.

The V gene is TRBV10-3, the J gene TRBJ1-2, with D hard to call. The germline V gene has CDR1 ENHRY and CDR2 SYGVKD. This CDR3 is 12 amino acids long. Trimming shortened V by 5 bases and J by 8 bases, and 12 bases separated the two germline ends. The CDR3 bases are TGTGCCATCAGTTCCCTTCCTGAGGGCTACACCTTC. It is translated as CAISSLPEGYTF.

The rearrangement links TRBV28 to TRBJ1-6; unclear D gene. CDR3 length equals 15 residues. Germline V gene sequence: CDR1 MDHEN, CDR2 SYDVKM. Trimming stripped 0 bases from V and 7 bases from J, with 10 bases between. CDR3 region: CASSLCPVENSPLHF. The CDR3 DNA follows: TGTGCCAGCAGTTTATGCCCCGTTGAGAATTCACCCCTCCACTTT.